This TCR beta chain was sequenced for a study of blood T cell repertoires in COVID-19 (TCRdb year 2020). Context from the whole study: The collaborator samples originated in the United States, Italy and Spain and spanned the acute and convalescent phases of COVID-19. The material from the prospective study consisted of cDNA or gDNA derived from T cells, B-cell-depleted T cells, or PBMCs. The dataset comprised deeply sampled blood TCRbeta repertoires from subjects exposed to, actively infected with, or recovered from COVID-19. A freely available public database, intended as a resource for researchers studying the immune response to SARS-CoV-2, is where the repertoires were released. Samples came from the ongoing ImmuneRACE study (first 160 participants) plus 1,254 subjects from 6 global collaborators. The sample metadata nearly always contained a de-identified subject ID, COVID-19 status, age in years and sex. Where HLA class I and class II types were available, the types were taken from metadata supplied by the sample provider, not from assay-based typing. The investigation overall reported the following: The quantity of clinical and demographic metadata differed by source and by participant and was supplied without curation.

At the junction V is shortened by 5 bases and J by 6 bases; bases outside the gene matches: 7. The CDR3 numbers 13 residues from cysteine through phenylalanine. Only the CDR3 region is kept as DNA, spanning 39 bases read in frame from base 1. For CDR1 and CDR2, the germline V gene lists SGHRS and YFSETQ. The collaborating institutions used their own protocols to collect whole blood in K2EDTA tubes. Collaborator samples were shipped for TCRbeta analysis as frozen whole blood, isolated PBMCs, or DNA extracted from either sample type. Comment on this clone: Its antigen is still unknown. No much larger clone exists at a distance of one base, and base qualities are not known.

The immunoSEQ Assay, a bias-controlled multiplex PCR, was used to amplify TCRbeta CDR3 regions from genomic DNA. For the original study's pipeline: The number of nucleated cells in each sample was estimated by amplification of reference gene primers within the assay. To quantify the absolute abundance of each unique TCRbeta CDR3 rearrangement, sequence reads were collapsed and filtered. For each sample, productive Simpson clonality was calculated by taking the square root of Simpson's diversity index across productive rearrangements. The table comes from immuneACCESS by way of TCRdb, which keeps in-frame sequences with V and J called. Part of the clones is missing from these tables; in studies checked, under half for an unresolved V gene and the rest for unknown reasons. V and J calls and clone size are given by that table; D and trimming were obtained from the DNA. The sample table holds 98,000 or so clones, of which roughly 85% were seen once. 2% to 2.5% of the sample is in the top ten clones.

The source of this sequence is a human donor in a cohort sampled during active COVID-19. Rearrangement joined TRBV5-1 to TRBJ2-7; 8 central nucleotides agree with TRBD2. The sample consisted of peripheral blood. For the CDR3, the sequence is CASRTGGSREQYF. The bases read TGCGCCAGCAGGACGGGGGGGAGTCGCGAGCAGTACTTC.